One and the same sample provided the 18 T cell receptor beta chains below, sequenced in a study of blood T cell repertoires in COVID-19. Profiled with immunoSEQ multiplex PCR; TCRdb holds only in-frame clones, not every one. The data hold under 50,000 clones, with more than 80% observed a single time. The sequenced sample was peripheral blood. These receptor sequences come from a man in his sixties or seventies with active COVID-19.

The chain recombines TRBV7-2 with TRBJ2-3, with D uncertain. Germline values: CDR1 SGHTA, CDR2 FQGNSA. Between the trimmed V and J ends, which lost 5 bases and 3 bases, there was a span of 6 bases. The CDR3 contains 12 residues. CDR3 amino acids: CASSHRTDTQYF. DNA of the CDR3: TGTGCCAGCAGCCACCGGACAGATACGCAGTATTTT.

The genes are TRBV3-1 (or the pseudogene TRBV3-2) and TRBJ1-4, with a weak D call TRBD1 (5 bases). V was clipped by 3 bases and J by 7 bases, with 15 bases between them. Germline V CDR1 and CDR2: LGHDT, YNNKEL (reference sequence). This CDR3 is built from 15 residues. This CDR3 reads CASSHRQGGSEKLFF. The CDR3 nucleotides read TGTGCCAGCAGCCATCGGCAGGGCGGGAGTGAAAAACTGTTTTTT.

V gene TRBV2 combines with J gene TRBJ1-6, with D possibly being TRBD1 (6 bases). The CDR3 contains 19 residues. Germline V gene data show CDR1 as SNHLY and CDR2 as FYNNEI. Trimming removed 11 bases at V and 5 bases at J, with 31 bases between. This chain's CDR3 is CASLRPKGAGALNNSPLHF. DNA for the CDR3: TGTGCCTCGCTCCGCCCCAAGGGAGCGGGGGCCCTCAATAATTCACCCCTCCACTTT.

The chain employs TRBV6-5 and TRBJ1-2; 9 nucleotides agree with TRBD1. Trimming took 6 bases from V and 1 from J; bases not matched to a gene: 3. The CDR3 runs 14 residues. Germline V gene lookup returns CDR1 MNHEY and CDR2 SVGAGI. The CDR3 loop reads CASRRDRVNYGYTF. In nucleotides, the CDR3 is TGTGCCAGCAGGCGGGACAGGGTTAACTATGGCTACACCTTC.

The J gene is TRBJ2-5, the V gene TRBV5-1; 7 bases agree with TRBD1. The V and J ends lost 4 bases and 2 bases, in that order; junction bases with no gene match: 5. The V gene's germline CDR1 is SGHRS and CDR2 YFSETQ. CDR3 length: 14 residues. In DNA, the CDR3 is TGCGCCAGCAGCACCGGGGACAGTCAAGAGACCCAGTACTTC. Protein product: CASSTGDSQETQYF. Using reference TRBV5-1 and TRBJ2-5 for the parts outside the CDR3, the full variable domain is KAGVTQTPRYLIKTRGQQVTLSCSPISGHRSVSWYQQTPGQGLQFLFEYFSETQRNKGNFPGRFSGRQFSNSRSEMNVSTLELGDSALYLCASSTGDSQETQYFGPGTRLLVL.

This clone was found once. The chain combines TRBV2 with TRBJ1-4, with TRBD1 matching over 8 bases. Germline V gene lookup returns CDR1 SNHLY and CDR2 FYNNEI. The CDR3 loop spans 15 amino acids. V was clipped by 5 bases and J by 4 bases; unmatched bases: 6. The CDR3 protein is CASSRGQGFNEKLFF. In DNA form, the CDR3 reads TGTGCCAGCAGTCGTGGACAGGGCTTTAATGAAAAACTGTTTTTT.

This clone was counted only a few times. For the CDR3, the DNA is TGCGCCAGCAGTGAGTCGCAAACGGGCAATCAGCCCCAGCATTTT. Protein product: CASSESQTGNQPQHF. V gene TRBV10-2 combines with J gene TRBJ1-5, with D hard to call. Trimming took 0 bases from V and 2 from J, leaving 8 bases between them. CDR1 and CDR2 (germline): WSHSY, SAAADI. The CDR3 runs 15 residues.

The chain links TRBV9 to TRBJ1-1; TRBD1 matches 7 bases. The CDR3 runs 15 residues. Germline trimming cut 3 bases from V and 1 base from J; bases unmatched to any gene: 6. In germline, CDR1 is SGDLS, CDR2 YYNGEE. The CDR3 sequence is CASSARGQSNTEAFF. The CDR3 DNA is TGTGCCAGCAGCGCACGGGGACAGTCGAACACTGAAGCTTTCTTT.

In its sample, this clone was seen once. This chain uses TRBV5-4 with TRBJ2-2; TRBD2 agrees at 8 bases. This CDR3 is 16 amino acids long. Germline CDR1 and CDR2: SGHNT and YYREEE (reference sequence). The V gene end was trimmed by 0 bases and the J gene end by 6 bases; junction bases not matched to a gene: 7. CDR3 nucleotides: TGTGCCAGCAGCTTGGGTCTAGCGGGTGGCTCCGGGGAGCTGTTTTTT. This gives the protein CASSLGLAGGSGELFF. Full variable domain (remainder filled in from reference TRBV5-4 and TRBJ2-2): ETGVTQSPTHLIKTRGQQVTLRCSSQSGHNTVSWYQQALGQGPQFIFQYYREEENGRGNFPPRFSGLQFPNYSSELNVNALELDDSALYLCASSLGLAGGSGELFFGEGSRLTVL.

The genes are TRBV4-3 and TRBJ1-5; 7 bases align to TRBD1. V shed 5 bases, J shed 10 bases, and the junction held 8 bases outside the gene matches. This CDR3 contains 13 residues. Germline CDR1 LGHNA, CDR2 YSLEER. The CDR3 region is CASSTRTGQPQHF. In DNA form, the CDR3 reads TGCGCCAGCAGCACGCGGACAGGACAACCCCAGCATTTT.

This chain joins TRBV7-9 and TRBJ2-2; D possibly corresponds to TRBD1 (6 bases). The CDR3 length is 15 residues. Between the trimmed V and J ends, which lost 5 bases and 6 bases, there was a span of 16 bases. Germline V lookup: CDR1 SEHNR, CDR2 FQNEAQ (reference sequence). CDR3 region: CASSVDRFQAGELFF. CDR3 DNA sequence: TGTGCCAGCAGCGTCGACAGGTTCCAAGCCGGGGAGCTGTTTTTT.

This clone was found once. The V call is TRBV5-1, the J call TRBJ1-1; possibly TRBD1 for D (5 bases). The CDR3 has 13 residues. V lost 3 bases, J lost 1 base, and 7 bases lay in between. Germline V gene data show CDR1 as SGHRS and CDR2 as YFSETQ. The CDR3 protein is CASSSQENTEAFF. In nucleotides, the CDR3 is TGCGCCAGCAGCTCACAGGAGAACACTGAAGCTTTCTTT.

The chain is built from TRBV3-1 (or the pseudogene TRBV3-2) and TRBJ2-5, with D perhaps matching TRBD2 (5 bases). With 7 bases removed from V and 14 bases from J, the gap between germline ends came to 23 bases. The CDR3 extends over 13 amino acids. Germline-derived CDR1 and CDR2 are LGHDT and YNNKEL (reference sequence). The CDR3 bases are TGTGCCAGCACCCCGATTGACGGGGAGTCAATCTACTTC. Amino acids: CASTPIDGESIYF.

J is TRBJ1-2 and V is TRBV19, with D possibly being TRBD1 (5 bases). The V and J ends lost 4 bases and 2 bases respectively, with 11 bases between them. Germline assignment: CDR1 LNHDA and CDR2 SQIVND (reference sequence). This CDR3 region has 14 residues. The chain's CDR3 is CASSKRRENYGYTF. The CDR3 coding sequence is TGTGCCAGTAGTAAACGCAGGGAAAACTATGGCTACACCTTC.

This clone occurred once. The CDR3 spells CASSQALAAGTYEQYF. CDR3 DNA: TGTGCCAGCAGCCAAGCACTAGCGGCTGGGACCTACGAGCAGTACTTC. V is TRBV4-2 and J is TRBJ2-7; TRBD2 agrees at 8 bases. This CDR3 spans 16 amino acids. Losses at the gene ends were 1 base for V and 2 bases for J; bases not matched to a gene: 7. The germline V gene has CDR1 LGHNA and CDR2 YNFKEQ.

This chain joins TRBV7-2 and TRBJ1-2; 8 bases match TRBD1. The ends lost 2 bases at V and 0 bases at J; junction bases unmatched: 8. The CDR3 runs 17 residues. Germline V gene data show CDR1 as SGHTA and CDR2 as FQGNSA. CDR3 region: CASSLSAGGMANYGYTF. DNA for the CDR3: TGTGCCAGCAGCTTAAGTGCAGGGGGCATGGCTAACTATGGCTACACCTTC.

This sequence joins TRBV5-1 and TRBJ2-5; 7 bases are shared with TRBD2. The trim removed 0 bases at V and 5 bases at J, leaving 7 bases unmatched. This CDR3 is built from 15 residues. The germline gives CDR1 SGHRS, CDR2 YFSETQ. The CDR3 spells CASSLGERGRETQYF. The CDR3 nucleotides are TGCGCCAGCAGCTTGGGGGAGCGGGGTCGGGAGACCCAGTACTTC.

The genes are TRBV30 and TRBJ1-5; tentatively, D is TRBD1 (5 bases). This CDR3 has 13 residues. Germline loops: CDR1 GTSNPN, CDR2 SVGIG (reference sequence). The germline V and J ends were trimmed by 0 bases and 8 bases, with 11 bases remaining between them. The CDR3 loop reads CAWSVHRSEPQHF. The CDR3 DNA reads as TGTGCCTGGAGTGTACACAGGTCGGAGCCCCAGCATTTT.